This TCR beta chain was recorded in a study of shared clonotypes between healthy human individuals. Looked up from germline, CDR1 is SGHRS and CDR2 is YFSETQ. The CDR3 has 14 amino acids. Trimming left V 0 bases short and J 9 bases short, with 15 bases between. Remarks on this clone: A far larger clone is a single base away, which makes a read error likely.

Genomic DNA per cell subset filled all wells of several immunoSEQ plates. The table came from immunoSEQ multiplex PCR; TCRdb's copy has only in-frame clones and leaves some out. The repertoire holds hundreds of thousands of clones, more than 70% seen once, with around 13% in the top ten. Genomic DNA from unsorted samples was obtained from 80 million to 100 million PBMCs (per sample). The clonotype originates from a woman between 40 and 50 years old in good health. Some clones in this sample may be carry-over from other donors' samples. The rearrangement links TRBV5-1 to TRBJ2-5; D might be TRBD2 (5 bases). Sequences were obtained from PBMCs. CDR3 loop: CASSLGSLQEAQYF. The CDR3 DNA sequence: TGCGCCAGCAGCTTGGGCTCCTTGCAGGAGGCCCAGTACTTC. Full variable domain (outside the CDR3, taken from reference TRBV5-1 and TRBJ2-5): KAGVTQTPRYLIKTRGQQVTLSCSPISGHRSVSWYQQTPGQGLQFLFEYFSETQRNKGNFPGRFSGRQFSNSRSEMNVSTLELGDSALYLCASSLGSLQEAQYFGPGTRLLVL.